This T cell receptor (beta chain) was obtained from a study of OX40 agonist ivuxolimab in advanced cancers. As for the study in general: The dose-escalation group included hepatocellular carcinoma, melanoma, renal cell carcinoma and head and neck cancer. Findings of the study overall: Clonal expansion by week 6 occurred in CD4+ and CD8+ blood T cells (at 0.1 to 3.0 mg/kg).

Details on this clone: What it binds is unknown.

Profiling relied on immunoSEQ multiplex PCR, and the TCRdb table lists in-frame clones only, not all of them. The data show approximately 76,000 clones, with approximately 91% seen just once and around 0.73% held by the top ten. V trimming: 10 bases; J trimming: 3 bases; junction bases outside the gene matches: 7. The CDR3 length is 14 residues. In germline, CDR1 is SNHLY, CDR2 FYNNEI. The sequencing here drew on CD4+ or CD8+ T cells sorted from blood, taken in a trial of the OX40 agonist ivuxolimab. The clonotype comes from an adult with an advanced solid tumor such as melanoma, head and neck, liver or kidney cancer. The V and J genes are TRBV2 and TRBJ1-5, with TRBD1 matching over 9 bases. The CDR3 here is CATKQGALNQPQHF. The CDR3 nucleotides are TGTGCCACCAAACAGGGGGCTCTCAATCAGCCCCAGCATTTT.